This record concerns one TCR beta chain sequence. This specimen belongs to a study of T cells in Graves' hyperthyroidism and ophthalmopathy. RNA transcripts gave rise to amplified TCR beta CDR3 regions. First-round RT-PCR targeting the TCR CDR3 was performed with the HTBI primer set. MiXCR, applied by TCRdb to the multiplex PCR reads, yields one record per CDR3 protein. The data contain roughly 500,000 distinct CDR3 sequences, roughly 22% of them singletons. CDR3 length: 13 amino acids. The germline V gene has CDR1 ENHRY and CDR2 SYGVKD. V was trimmed by 3 bases and J by 2 bases, leaving 6 bases between them.

The V call is TRBV10-3, the J call TRBJ2-3; D might be TRBD1 (5 bases). The origin of this receptor is a woman aged 65 to 85 with Graves' ophthalmopathy. The material sequenced was blood. CDR3 loop: CAISEGATDTQYF. The CDR3 bases are TGTGCCATCAGTGAAGGGGCCACAGATACGCAGTATTTT.